The source of this T cell receptor (beta chain) is a study of blood T cells in healthy people across ages. For the second PCR, which ran for roughly 6 to 12 cycles, a sample-barcoded 5' primer and a J-beta primer mix were used. TCRdb recomputed calls from the 5' RACE reads with MiXCR, one row per CDR3 protein. Of some 1.4 million distinct CDR3 sequences listed, 35% to 45% were seen once; the top ten hold 7.9%. This clonotype was seen a few times. Deletions cut 5 bases from V and 0 bases from J, with 16 bases between. Per the germline V gene, CDR1 is SGHRS and CDR2 is YFSETQ. This CDR3 is built from 16 residues.

The specimen was blood. This TCR derives from a woman between 18 and 29 years old in good health. This chain joins TRBV5-1 and TRBJ2-3; the D gene is possibly TRBD2 (6 bases). Here the CDR3 reads CASRGGRTLSTDTQYF. In DNA form, the CDR3 reads TGCGCCAGCAGGGGGGGTCGGACACTTAGCACAGATACGCAGTATTTT.